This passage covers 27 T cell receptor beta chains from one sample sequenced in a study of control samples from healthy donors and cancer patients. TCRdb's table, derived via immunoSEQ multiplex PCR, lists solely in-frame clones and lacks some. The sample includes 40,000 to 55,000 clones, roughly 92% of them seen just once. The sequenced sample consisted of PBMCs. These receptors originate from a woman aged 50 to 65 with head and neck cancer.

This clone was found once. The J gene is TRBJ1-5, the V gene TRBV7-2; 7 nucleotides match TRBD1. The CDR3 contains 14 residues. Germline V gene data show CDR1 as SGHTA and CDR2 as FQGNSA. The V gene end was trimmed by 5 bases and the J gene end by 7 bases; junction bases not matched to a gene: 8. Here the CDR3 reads CASSQGGPGQPQHF. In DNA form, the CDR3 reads TGTGCCAGCAGCCAGGGGGGGCCAGGGCAGCCCCAGCATTTT. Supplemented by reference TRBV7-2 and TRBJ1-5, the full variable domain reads GAGVSQSPSNKVTEKGKDVELRCDPISGHTALYWYRQSLGQGLEFLIYFQGNSAPDKSGLPSDRFSAERTGGSVSTLTIQRTQQEDSAVYLCASSQGGPGQPQHFGDGTRLSIL.

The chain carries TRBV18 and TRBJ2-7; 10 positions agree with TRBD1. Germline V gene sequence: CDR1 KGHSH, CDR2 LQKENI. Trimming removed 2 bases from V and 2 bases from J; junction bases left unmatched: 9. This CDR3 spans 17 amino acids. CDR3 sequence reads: CASSPVTGQGGAYEQYF. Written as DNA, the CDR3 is TGTGCCAGCTCACCAGTTACCGGACAGGGGGGAGCCTACGAGCAGTACTTC.

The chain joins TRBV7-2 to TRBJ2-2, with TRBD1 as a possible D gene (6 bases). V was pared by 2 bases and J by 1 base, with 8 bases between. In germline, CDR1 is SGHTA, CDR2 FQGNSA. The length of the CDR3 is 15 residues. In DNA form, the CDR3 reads TGTGCCAGCAGCTTACCGGGACAGAACACCGGGGAGCTGTTTTTT. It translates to CASSLPGQNTGELFF.

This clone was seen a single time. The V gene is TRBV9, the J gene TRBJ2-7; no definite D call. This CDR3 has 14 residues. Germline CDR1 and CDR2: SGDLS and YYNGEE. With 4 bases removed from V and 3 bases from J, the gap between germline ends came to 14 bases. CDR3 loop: CASSPRTEFYEQYF. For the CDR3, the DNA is TGTGCCAGCAGCCCCAGGACGGAGTTCTACGAGCAGTACTTC.

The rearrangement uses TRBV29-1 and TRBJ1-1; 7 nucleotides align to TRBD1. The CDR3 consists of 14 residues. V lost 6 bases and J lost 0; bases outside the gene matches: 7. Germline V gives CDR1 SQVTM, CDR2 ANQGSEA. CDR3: CSVAEGQLNTEAFF. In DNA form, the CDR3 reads TGCAGCGTCGCCGAGGGACAGCTGAACACTGAAGCTTTCTTT.

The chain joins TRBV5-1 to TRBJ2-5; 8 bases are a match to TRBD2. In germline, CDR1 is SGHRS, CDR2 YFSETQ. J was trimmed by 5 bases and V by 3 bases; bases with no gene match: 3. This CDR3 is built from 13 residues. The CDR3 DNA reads TGCGCCAGCAGCTGGGGACTAGTTGAGACCCAGTACTTC. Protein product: CASSWGLVETQYF.

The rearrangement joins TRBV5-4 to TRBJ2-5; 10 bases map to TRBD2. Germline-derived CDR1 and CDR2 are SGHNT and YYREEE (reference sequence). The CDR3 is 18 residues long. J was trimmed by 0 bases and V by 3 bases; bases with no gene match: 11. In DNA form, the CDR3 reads TGTGCCAGCAGCTCTCCCATGAGCGGGAGGGCCGACCAAGAGACCCAGTACTTC. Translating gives CASSSPMSGRADQETQYF.

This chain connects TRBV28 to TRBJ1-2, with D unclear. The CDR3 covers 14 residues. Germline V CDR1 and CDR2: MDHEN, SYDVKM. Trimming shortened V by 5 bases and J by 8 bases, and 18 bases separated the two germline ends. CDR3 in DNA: TGTGCCAGCAGTCCCGGGAACGGGTACGACGGCTACACCTTC. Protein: CASSPGNGYDGYTF.

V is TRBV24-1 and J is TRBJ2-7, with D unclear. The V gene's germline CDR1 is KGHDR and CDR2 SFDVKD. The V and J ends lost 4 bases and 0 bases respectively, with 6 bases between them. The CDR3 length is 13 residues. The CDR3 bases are TGTGCCACCAGTGACCAGGTCTCCTACGAGCAGTACTTC. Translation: CATSDQVSYEQYF.

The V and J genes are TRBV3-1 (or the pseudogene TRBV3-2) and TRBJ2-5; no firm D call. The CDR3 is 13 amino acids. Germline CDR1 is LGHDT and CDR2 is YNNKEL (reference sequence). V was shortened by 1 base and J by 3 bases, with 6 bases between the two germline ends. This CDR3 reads CASSQGSEETQYF. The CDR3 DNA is TGTGCCAGCAGCCAAGGGTCAGAAGAGACCCAGTACTTC.

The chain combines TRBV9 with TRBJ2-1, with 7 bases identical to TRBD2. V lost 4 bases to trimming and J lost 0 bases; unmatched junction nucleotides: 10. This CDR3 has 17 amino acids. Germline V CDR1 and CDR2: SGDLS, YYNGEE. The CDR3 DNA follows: TGTGCCAGCAGCTCGTTGTCTAGCGGCCGCTCCTACAATGAGCAGTTCTTC. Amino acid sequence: CASSSLSSGRSYNEQFF.

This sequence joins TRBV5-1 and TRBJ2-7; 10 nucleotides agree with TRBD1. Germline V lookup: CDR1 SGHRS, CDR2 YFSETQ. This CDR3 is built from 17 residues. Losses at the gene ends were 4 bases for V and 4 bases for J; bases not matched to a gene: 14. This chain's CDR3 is CASSPVGTGAGRYEQYF. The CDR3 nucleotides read TGCGCCAGCAGCCCGGTAGGGACAGGGGCTGGGAGATACGAGCAGTACTTC.

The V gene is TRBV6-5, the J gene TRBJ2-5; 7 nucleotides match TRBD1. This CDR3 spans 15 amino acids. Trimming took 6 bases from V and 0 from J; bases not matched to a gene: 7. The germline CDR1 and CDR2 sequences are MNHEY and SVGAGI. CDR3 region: CASSSWTGNQETQYF. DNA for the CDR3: TGTGCCAGCAGCTCCTGGACAGGAAACCAAGAGACCCAGTACTTC.

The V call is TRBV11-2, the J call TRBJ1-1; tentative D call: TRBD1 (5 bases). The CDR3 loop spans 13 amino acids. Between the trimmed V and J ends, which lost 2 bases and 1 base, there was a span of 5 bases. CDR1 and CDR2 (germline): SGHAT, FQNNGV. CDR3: CASSLRGNTEAFF. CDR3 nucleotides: TGTGCCAGCAGCTTAAGGGGGAACACTGAAGCTTTCTTT.

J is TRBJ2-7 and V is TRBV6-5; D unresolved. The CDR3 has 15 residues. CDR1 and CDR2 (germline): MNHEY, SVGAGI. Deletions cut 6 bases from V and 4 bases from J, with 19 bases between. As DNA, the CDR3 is TGTGCCAGCAGACCCACTCGATCCGCTATGTACGAGCAGTACTTC. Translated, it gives CASRPTRSAMYEQYF.

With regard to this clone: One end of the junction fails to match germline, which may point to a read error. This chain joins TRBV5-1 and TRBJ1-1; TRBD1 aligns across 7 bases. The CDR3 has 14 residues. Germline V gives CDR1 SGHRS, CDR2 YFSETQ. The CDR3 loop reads CASRPSTGNPEAFF. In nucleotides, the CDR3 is TGCGCCAGCCGACCCTCGACAGGGAACCCTGAAGCTTTCTTT.

Here the CDR3 DNA reads TGTGCCAGCAGTTCCACAGGGGGCGGATCCTATAATTCACCCCTCCACTTT. Encoded protein: CASSSTGGGSYNSPLHF. The chain links TRBV28 to TRBJ1-6, with 9 bases lining up with TRBD1. Trimming took 4 bases from V and 1 from J; bases not matched to a gene: 5. Germline assignment: CDR1 MDHEN and CDR2 SYDVKM. The CDR3 has 17 amino acids.

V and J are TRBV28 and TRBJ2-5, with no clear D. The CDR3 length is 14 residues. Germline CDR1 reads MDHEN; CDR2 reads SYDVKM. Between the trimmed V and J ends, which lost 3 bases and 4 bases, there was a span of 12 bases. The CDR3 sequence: CASSFPSVGETQYF. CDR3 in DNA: TGTGCCAGCAGTTTTCCGAGTGTTGGAGAGACCCAGTACTTC. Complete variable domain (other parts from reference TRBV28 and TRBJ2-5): DVKVTQSSRYLVKRTGEKVFLECVQDMDHENMFWYRQDPGLGLRLIYFSYDVKMKEKGDIPEGYSVSREKKERFSLILESASTNQTSMYLCASSFPSVGETQYFGPGTRLLVL.

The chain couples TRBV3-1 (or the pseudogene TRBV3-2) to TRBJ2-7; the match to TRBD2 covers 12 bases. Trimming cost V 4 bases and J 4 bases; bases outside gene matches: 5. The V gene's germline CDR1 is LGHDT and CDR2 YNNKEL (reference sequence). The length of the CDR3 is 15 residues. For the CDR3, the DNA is TGTGCCAGCAGCCTTTCGACTAGCGGGGGTTACGAGCAGTACTTC. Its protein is CASSLSTSGGYEQYF.

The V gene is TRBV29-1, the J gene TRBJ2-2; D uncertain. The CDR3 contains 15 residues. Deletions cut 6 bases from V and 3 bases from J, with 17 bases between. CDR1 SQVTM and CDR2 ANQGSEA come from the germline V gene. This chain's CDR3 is CSVDLGRADTGELFF. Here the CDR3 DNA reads TGCAGCGTAGATCTCGGACGGGCTGACACCGGGGAGCTGTTTTTT.

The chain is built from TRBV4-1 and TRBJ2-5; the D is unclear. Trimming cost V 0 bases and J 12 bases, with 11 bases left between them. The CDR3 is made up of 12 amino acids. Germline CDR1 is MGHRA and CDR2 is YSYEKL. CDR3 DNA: TGCGCCAGCAGCCAAGATTCAGGACGCAAGTACTTC. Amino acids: CASSQDSGRKYF.

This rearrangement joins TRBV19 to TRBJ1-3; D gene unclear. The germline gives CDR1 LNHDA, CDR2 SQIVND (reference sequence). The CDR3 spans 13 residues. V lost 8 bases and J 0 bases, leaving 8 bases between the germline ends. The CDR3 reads CASSPSSGNTIYF. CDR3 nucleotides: TGTGCCAGTTCTCCATCCTCTGGAAACACCATATATTTT.

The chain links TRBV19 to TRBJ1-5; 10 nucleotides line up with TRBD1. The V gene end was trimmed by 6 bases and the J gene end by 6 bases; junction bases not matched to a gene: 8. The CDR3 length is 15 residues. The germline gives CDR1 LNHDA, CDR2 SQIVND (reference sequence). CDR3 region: CASSTGQGRGQPQHF. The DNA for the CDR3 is TGTGCCAGTAGCACGGGACAGGGGAGAGGTCAGCCCCAGCATTTT. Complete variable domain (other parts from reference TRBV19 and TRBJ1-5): DGGITQSPKYLFRKEGQNVTLSCEQNLNHDAMYWYRQDPGQGLRLIYYSQIVNDFQKGDIAEGYSVSREKKESFPLTVTSAQKNPTAFYLCASSTGQGRGQPQHFGDGTRLSIL.

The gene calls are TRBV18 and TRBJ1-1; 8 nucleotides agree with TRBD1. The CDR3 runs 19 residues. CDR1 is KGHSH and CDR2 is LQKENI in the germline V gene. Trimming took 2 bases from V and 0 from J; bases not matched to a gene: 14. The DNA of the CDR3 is TGTGCCAGCTCACCAAGTCCGCGGACAGGGAAGGGGCTGAACACTGAAGCTTTCTTT. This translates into CASSPSPRTGKGLNTEAFF.

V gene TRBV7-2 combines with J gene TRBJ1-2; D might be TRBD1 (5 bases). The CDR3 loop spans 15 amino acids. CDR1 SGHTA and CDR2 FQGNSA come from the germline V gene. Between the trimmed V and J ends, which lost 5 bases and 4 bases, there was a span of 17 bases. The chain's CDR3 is CASSPGKGSVYGYTF. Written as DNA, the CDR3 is TGTGCCAGCAGCCCCGGTAAGGGGAGCGTCTATGGCTACACCTTC.

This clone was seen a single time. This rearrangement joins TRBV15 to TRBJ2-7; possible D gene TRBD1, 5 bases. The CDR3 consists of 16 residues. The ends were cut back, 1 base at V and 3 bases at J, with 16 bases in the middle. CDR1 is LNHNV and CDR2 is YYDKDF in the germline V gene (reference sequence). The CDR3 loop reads CATSRVSIDRSYEQYF. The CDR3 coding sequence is TGTGCCACCAGCAGAGTTTCCATTGACAGAAGCTACGAGCAGTACTTC.

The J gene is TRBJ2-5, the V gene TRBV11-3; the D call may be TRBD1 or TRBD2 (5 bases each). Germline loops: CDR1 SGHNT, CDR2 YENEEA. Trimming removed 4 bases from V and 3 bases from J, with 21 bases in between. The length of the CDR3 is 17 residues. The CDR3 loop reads CASSSLGSREREETQYF. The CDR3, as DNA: TGTGCCAGCAGCTCCCTAGGGAGCAGGGAAAGGGAAGAGACCCAGTACTTC.